The 27 T cell receptor beta chains below all came from one sample that was sequenced in a study of cytomegalovirus exposure and HLA in healthy donors. PCR primers comprised 60 Vbeta and 13 Jbeta primers. Profiled with immunoSEQ multiplex PCR; TCRdb holds only in-frame clones, not every one. In the table there are 90,000 to 150,000 clones, 60% to 85% of which are singletons. The source material was PBMCs. These TCRs come from a young woman in good health and CMV-seropositive.

The chain joins TRBV18 to TRBJ2-5; D perhaps matches TRBD2 (6 bases). V was trimmed by 1 base and J by 4 bases, leaving 13 bases between them. CDR1 and CDR2 (germline): KGHSH, LQKENI. The CDR3 contains 15 residues. CDR3 nucleotides: TGTGCCAGCTCACCACAGAAAGGAGGGTCAGAGACCCAGTACTTC. As protein: CASSPQKGGSETQYF.

The chain joins TRBV5-1 to TRBJ2-7, with 9 positions matching TRBD2. The trim removed 0 bases at V and 4 bases at J, leaving 5 bases unmatched. The length of the CDR3 is 15 residues. Germline CDR1 is SGHRS and CDR2 is YFSETQ. CDR3 region: CASSLDGTSRYEQYF. For the CDR3, the DNA is TGCGCCAGCAGCTTGGATGGGACTAGCCGGTACGAGCAGTACTTC. The complete variable domain, with remaining parts taken from reference TRBV5-1 and TRBJ2-7, reads KAGVTQTPRYLIKTRGQQVTLSCSPISGHRSVSWYQQTPGQGLQFLFEYFSETQRNKGNFPGRFSGRQFSNSRSEMNVSTLELGDSALYLCASSLDGTSRYEQYFGPGTRLTVT.

This clone was recorded once. The V call is TRBV1, the J call TRBJ2-7; the table's D call TRBD1 went unverified against the DNA. TRBV1 is annotated as a pseudogene. This CDR3 contains 13 residues. CDR3 DNA sequence: TGCACCAGCACCCGAAAGGGGTTCCACGAGCAGTACTTC. This gives the protein CTSTRKGFHEQYF.

The chain carries TRBV30 and TRBJ1-1; 12 bases agree with TRBD1. The CDR3 sequence is 14 residues long. Trimming removed 4 bases from V and 4 bases from J; junction bases left unmatched: 4. Germline V gene lookup returns CDR1 GTSNPN and CDR2 SVGIG (reference sequence). This CDR3 is CAWKGQGAGTEAFF. For the CDR3, the DNA is TGTGCCTGGAAGGGACAGGGGGCGGGCACTGAAGCTTTCTTT.

This clone was observed a handful of times. The chain carries TRBV9 and TRBJ1-3, with 7 bases identical to TRBD1. CDR3 length equals 18 residues. V shed 4 bases and J 0 bases; nucleotides not matched to a gene: 13. Germline V lookup: CDR1 SGDLS, CDR2 YYNGEE. The DNA of the CDR3 is TGTGCCAGCAGCACCTCCGATTACAGGGGCTCCTCTGGAAACACCATATATTTT. Translating gives CASSTSDYRGSSGNTIYF. Full variable domain (missing parts from reference TRBV9 and TRBJ1-3): DSGVTQTPKHLITATGQRVTLRCSPRSGDLSVYWYQQSLDQGLQFLIQYYNGEERAKGNILERFSAQQFPDLHSELNLSSLELGDSALYFCASSTSDYRGSSGNTIYFGEGSWLTVV.

The J gene is TRBJ2-3, the V gene TRBV4-3, with D unclear. The CDR3 runs 16 residues. The ends were cut back, 0 bases at V and 0 bases at J, with 10 bases in the middle. Per germline, CDR1 LGHNA and CDR2 YSLEER. The CDR3 loop reads CASSQDYAQSTDTQYF. DNA of the CDR3: TGCGCCAGCAGCCAAGATTACGCGCAAAGCACAGATACGCAGTATTTT.

This clone was seen more than once but under ten times. J is TRBJ2-5 and V is TRBV29-1, with TRBD2 as a possible D gene (5 bases). The germline V gene encodes CDR1 SQVTM and CDR2 ANQGSEA. The CDR3 is made up of 13 amino acids. Trimming cost V 2 bases and J 5 bases, with 12 bases left between them. As DNA, the CDR3 is TGCAGCGTTGAAAAGCGGCCTGGGGAGACCCAGTACTTC. Residues: CSVEKRPGETQYF.

The rearrangement uses TRBV11-2 and TRBJ2-1, with TRBD2 as a possible D gene (6 bases). Trimming took 3 bases from V and 6 from J, leaving 15 bases between them. The germline V gene encodes CDR1 SGHAT and CDR2 FQNNGV. The CDR3 is 15 amino acids. CDR3 DNA: TGTGCCAGCAGCTTTGGCGGGGCCCGACGCAATGAGCAGTTCTTC. This codes for CASSFGGARRNEQFF.

CDR3 bases: TGTGCCAGCAGCCAACGACGGCCCACAGGGGAATATAGCAATCAGCCCCAGCATTTT. Amino acid sequence: CASSQRRPTGEYSNQPQHF. V and J are TRBV4-2 and TRBJ1-5; 7 nucleotides line up with TRBD1. The CDR3 length is 19 residues. The ends lost 2 bases at V and 0 bases at J; junction bases unmatched: 13. Germline loops: CDR1 LGHNA, CDR2 YNFKEQ.

CDR3 sequence reads: CASSQVWDRGPYEQYF. For the CDR3, the DNA is TGCGCCAGCAGCCAAGTATGGGACAGGGGGCCTTACGAGCAGTACTTC. This sequence joins TRBV4-3 and TRBJ2-7, with TRBD1 identical over 12 bases. CDR3 size: 16 residues. Per the germline V gene, CDR1 is LGHNA and CDR2 is YSLEER. The ends lost 1 base at V and 4 bases at J; junction bases unmatched: 5.

The rearrangement joins TRBV19 to TRBJ1-5; 7 nucleotides agree with TRBD1. Germline lookup yields CDR1 LNHDA and CDR2 SQIVND (reference sequence). Germline trimming cut 3 bases from V and 0 bases from J; bases unmatched to any gene: 11. The CDR3 sequence is 18 residues long. CDR3: CASSMRSRQGYSNQPQHF. CDR3 coding DNA: TGTGCCAGTAGTATGAGAAGCCGACAGGGTTATAGCAATCAGCCCCAGCATTTT. The full variable domain, its missing parts supplied by reference TRBV19 and TRBJ1-5, is DGGITQSPKYLFRKEGQNVTLSCEQNLNHDAMYWYRQDPGQGLRLIYYSQIVNDFQKGDIAEGYSVSREKKESFPLTVTSAQKNPTAFYLCASSMRSRQGYSNQPQHFGDGTRLSIL.

The gene calls are TRBV4-1 and TRBJ1-1; 8 bases are a match to TRBD1. V shed 0 bases and J 2 bases; nucleotides not matched to a gene: 17. This CDR3 region has 20 residues. Per the germline V gene, CDR1 is MGHRA and CDR2 is YSYEKL. CDR3 sequence (DNA): TGCGCCAGCAGCCAAGAACTGGGTTGGGGAAACAGGGGGGGAAACACTGAAGCTTTCTTT. Translation: CASSQELGWGNRGGNTEAFF.

The chain joins TRBV10-3 to TRBJ1-1; the match to TRBD1 covers 8 bases. The V gene end was trimmed by 5 bases and the J gene end by 1 base; junction bases not matched to a gene: 6. CDR1 and CDR2 from the germline V gene are ENHRY and SYGVKD. The length of the CDR3 is 15 residues. CDR3 region: CAISLRQGRNTEAFF. CDR3 in DNA: TGTGCCATCAGTCTCAGACAGGGGCGGAACACTGAAGCTTTCTTT.

V and J are TRBV7-9 and TRBJ2-1, with D tentatively TRBD2 (6 bases). Per the germline V gene, CDR1 is SEHNR and CDR2 is FQNEAQ (reference sequence). V dropped 6 bases and J dropped 7 bases, with 10 bases sitting between them. The CDR3 loop spans 12 amino acids. This CDR3 is CASRGTANEQFF. The CDR3 DNA sequence: TGTGCCAGCAGGGGGACTGCAAATGAGCAGTTCTTC. Together with reference TRBV7-9 and TRBJ2-1, the CDR3 gives the full variable domain: DTGVSQNPRHKITKRGQNVTFRCDPISEHNRLYWYRQTLGQGPEFLTYFQNEAQLEKSRLLSDRFSAERPKGSFSTLEIQRTEQGDSAMYLCASRGTANEQFFGPGTRLTVL.

The gene calls are TRBV7-3 and TRBJ2-2, with 7 bases matching TRBD2. CDR1 SGHTA and CDR2 FQGTGA come from the germline V gene. V lost 5 bases and J lost 7; bases outside the gene matches: 7. The CDR3 has 14 residues. CDR3 sequence: CASSPNGGNGELFF. Written as DNA, the CDR3 is TGTGCCAGCAGCCCCAACGGGGGGAACGGGGAGCTGTTTTTT. Variable domain in full (rest from reference TRBV7-3 and TRBJ2-2): GAGVSQTPSNKVTEKGKYVELRCDPISGHTALYWYRQSLGQGPEFLIYFQGTGAADDSGLPNDRFFAVRPEGSVSTLKIQRTERGDSAVYLCASSPNGGNGELFFGEGSRLTVL.

The rearrangement links TRBV19 to TRBJ2-2, with a weak D call TRBD2 (6 bases). Germline-derived CDR1 and CDR2 are LNHDA and SQIVND (reference sequence). Trimming stripped 3 bases from V and 0 bases from J, with 11 bases between. The CDR3 has 16 amino acids. In DNA form, the CDR3 reads TGTGCCAGTAGTATGGGACTCCCGGCGAACACCGGGGAGCTGTTTTTT. This encodes CASSMGLPANTGELFF. Full variable domain (missing parts from reference TRBV19 and TRBJ2-2): DGGITQSPKYLFRKEGQNVTLSCEQNLNHDAMYWYRQDPGQGLRLIYYSQIVNDFQKGDIAEGYSVSREKKESFPLTVTSAQKNPTAFYLCASSMGLPANTGELFFGEGSRLTVL.

This chain uses TRBV20-1 with TRBJ1-2; D gene unclear. The CDR3 runs to 11 residues. V lost 3 bases to trimming and J lost 7 bases, with 9 bases between them. Germline V gives CDR1 DFQATT, CDR2 SNEGSKA (reference sequence). CDR3 amino acids: CSARRGAGYTF. Written as DNA, the CDR3 is TGCAGTGCTAGGCGAGGTGCTGGCTACACCTTC.

This chain uses TRBV7-9 with TRBJ2-1; TRBD1 aligns across 10 bases. J gave up 4 bases and V 3 bases, and 15 bases lay outside the gene matches. Germline V gene sequence: CDR1 SEHNR, CDR2 FQNEAQ (reference sequence). This CDR3 comprises 19 residues. The CDR3 DNA reads TGTGCCAGCAGCTTTAGGCGGATGGGCGGGACAGGGGAATACAATGAGCAGTTCTTC. Translating gives CASSFRRMGGTGEYNEQFF. The full variable domain, its missing parts supplied by reference TRBV7-9 and TRBJ2-1, is DTGVSQNPRHKITKRGQNVTFRCDPISEHNRLYWYRQTLGQGPEFLTYFQNEAQLEKSRLLSDRFSAERPKGSFSTLEIQRTEQGDSAMYLCASSFRRMGGTGEYNEQFFGPGTRLTVL.

This chain links TRBV5-1 with TRBJ1-2, with D perhaps TRBD1 (5 bases). Deletions cut 1 base from V and 6 bases from J, with 13 bases between. The CDR3 has 14 amino acids. Germline loops: CDR1 SGHRS, CDR2 YFSETQ. The chain's CDR3 is CASSLFSGGDGYTF. The CDR3 DNA is TGCGCCAGCAGCTTGTTTTCGGGGGGAGATGGCTACACCTTC.

V is TRBV5-1 and J is TRBJ2-2; a weak D match, TRBD2 (6 bases). The V end lost 3 bases, the J end lost 1 base, and 10 bases lay between the germline ends. This CDR3 region has 15 residues. The germline gives CDR1 SGHRS, CDR2 YFSETQ. CDR3 loop: CASSSGLVNTGELFF. The DNA for the CDR3 is TGCGCCAGCAGCTCGGGACTTGTGAACACCGGGGAGCTGTTTTTT.

J is TRBJ1-2 and V is TRBV6-4; TRBD1 matches 7 bases. V was clipped by 5 bases and J by 2 bases; unmatched bases: 2. Germline-derived CDR1 and CDR2 are MRHNA and SNTAGT. This CDR3 is 13 amino acids long. In nucleotides, the CDR3 is TGTGCCAGCAGTCCACAGGGGAACTATGGCTACACCTTC. It encodes CASSPQGNYGYTF.

The chain joins TRBV2 to TRBJ2-3; 11 bases fit TRBD2. V shed 3 bases and J 2 bases; nucleotides not matched to a gene: 7. Per the germline V gene, CDR1 is SNHLY and CDR2 is FYNNEI. This CDR3 comprises 17 residues. The CDR3 loop reads CASSEVRLAGPTDTQYF. In DNA form, the CDR3 reads TGTGCCAGCAGTGAGGTGAGACTAGCGGGGCCCACAGATACGCAGTATTTT. The complete variable domain, with remaining parts taken from reference TRBV2 and TRBJ2-3, reads EPEVTQTPSHQVTQMGQEVILRCVPISNHLYFYWYRQILGQKVEFLVSFYNNEISEKSEIFDDQFSVERPDGSNFTLKIRSTKLEDSAMYFCASSEVRLAGPTDTQYFGPGTRLTVL.

The gene calls are TRBV7-2 and TRBJ1-1, with 9 bases lining up with TRBD1. This CDR3 has 15 residues. Germline values: CDR1 SGHTA, CDR2 FQGNSA. Trimming removed 2 bases from V and 1 base from J; junction bases left unmatched: 2. CDR3 sequence: CASSLRDRANTEAFF. In DNA form, the CDR3 reads TGTGCCAGCAGCTTAAGGGACAGGGCGAACACTGAAGCTTTCTTT.

CDR3 sequence: CASSPQGQGYGYTF. The CDR3 DNA sequence: TGTGCCAGCAGCCCCCAGGGACAGGGGTATGGCTACACCTTC. This chain joins TRBV9 and TRBJ1-2, with 10 bases aligning to TRBD1. The CDR3 runs to 14 residues. The germline V gene has CDR1 SGDLS and CDR2 YYNGEE. V lost 4 bases and J lost 5; bases outside the gene matches: 5.

This chain connects TRBV6-5 to TRBJ2-3; D not certain. This CDR3 comprises 15 residues. Germline-derived CDR1 and CDR2 are MNHEY and SVGAGI. Trimming shortened V by 5 bases and J by 6 bases, and 18 bases separated the two germline ends. This CDR3 is CASSRTPGPWDTQYF. The CDR3 coding sequence is TGTGCCAGCAGTCGAACCCCCGGTCCGTGGGATACGCAGTATTTT.

The rearrangement joins TRBV5-6 to TRBJ2-5; D is unclear. The germline gives CDR1 SGHDT, CDR2 YYEEEE. CDR3 length equals 13 residues. The V gene lost 2 bases and the J gene lost 2 bases, with 7 bases spanning the gap. The CDR3 sequence is CASSLLRQETQYF. In DNA, the CDR3 is TGTGCCAGCAGCTTACTGAGACAAGAGACCCAGTACTTC.

The chain employs TRBV30 and TRBJ2-5; the match to TRBD2 covers 7 bases. The CDR3 totals 15 residues. CDR1 and CDR2 from the germline V gene are GTSNPN and SVGIG (reference sequence). The ends lost 5 bases at V and 4 bases at J; junction bases unmatched: 13. DNA for the CDR3: TGTGCCTGGGGGGGGGAGCGGGGTCTCCGAGAGACCCAGTACTTC. This sequence encodes CAWGGERGLRETQYF.